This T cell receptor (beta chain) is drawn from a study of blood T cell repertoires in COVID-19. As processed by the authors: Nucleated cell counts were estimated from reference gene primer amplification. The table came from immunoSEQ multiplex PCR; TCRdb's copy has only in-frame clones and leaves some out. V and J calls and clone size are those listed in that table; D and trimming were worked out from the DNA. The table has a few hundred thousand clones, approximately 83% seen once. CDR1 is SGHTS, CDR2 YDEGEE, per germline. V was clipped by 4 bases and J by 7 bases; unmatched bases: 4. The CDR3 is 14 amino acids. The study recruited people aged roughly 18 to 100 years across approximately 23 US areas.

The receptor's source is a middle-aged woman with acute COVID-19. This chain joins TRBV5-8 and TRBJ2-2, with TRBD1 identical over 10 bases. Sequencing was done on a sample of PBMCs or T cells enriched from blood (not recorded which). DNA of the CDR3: TGTGCCAGCAGCCCGGGACAGGGGATCGGGGAGCTGTTTTTT. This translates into CASSPGQGIGELFF.